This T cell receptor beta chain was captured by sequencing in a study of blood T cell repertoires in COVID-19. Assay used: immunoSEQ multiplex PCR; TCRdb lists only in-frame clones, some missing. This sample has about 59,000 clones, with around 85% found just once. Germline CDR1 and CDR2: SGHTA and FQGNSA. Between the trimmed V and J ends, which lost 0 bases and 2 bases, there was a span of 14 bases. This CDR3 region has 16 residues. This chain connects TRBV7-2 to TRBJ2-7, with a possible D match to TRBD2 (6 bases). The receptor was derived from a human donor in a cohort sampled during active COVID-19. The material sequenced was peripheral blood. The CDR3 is CASSLAPAGSTYEQYF. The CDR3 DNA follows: TGTGCCAGCAGCTTAGCCCCCGCGGGGTCGACCTACGAGCAGTACTTC.